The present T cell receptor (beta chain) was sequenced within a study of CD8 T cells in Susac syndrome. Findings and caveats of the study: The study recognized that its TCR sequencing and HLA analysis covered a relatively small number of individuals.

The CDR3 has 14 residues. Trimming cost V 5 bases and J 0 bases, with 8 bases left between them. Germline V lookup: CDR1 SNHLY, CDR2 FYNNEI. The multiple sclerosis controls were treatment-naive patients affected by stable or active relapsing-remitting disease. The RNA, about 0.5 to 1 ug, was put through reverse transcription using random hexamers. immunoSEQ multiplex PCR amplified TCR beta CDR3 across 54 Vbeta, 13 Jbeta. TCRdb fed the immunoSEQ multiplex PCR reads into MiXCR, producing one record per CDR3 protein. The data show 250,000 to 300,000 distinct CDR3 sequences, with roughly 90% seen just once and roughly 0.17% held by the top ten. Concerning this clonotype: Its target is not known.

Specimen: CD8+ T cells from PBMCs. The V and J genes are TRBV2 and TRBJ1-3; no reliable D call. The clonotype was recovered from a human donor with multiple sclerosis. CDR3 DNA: TGTGCCAGCAGTCCGTCGGTCTCTGGAAACACCATATATTTT. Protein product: CASSPSVSGNTIYF.